The rows below give T cell receptor beta chains drawn from one sample of a study of CD8+CD57+ T cells in acquired aplastic anemia. TCRdb itself ran the reads through MiXCR, one entry per CDR3 protein. Among about 190,000 distinct CDR3 sequences listed, 50% to 55% were seen once. Sequencing input: sorted CD4+, CD8+, or CD8+CD57+ T cells (not recorded which) from PBMCs. Receptor source: a human donor in good health, serving as a control. Both conserved end residues are part of each CDR3. The order of the fields is J gene, clone size, D gene, V gene, CDR3 protein, CDR3 DNA. A D gene is named only where the DNA matches it firmly. The size of a clone is reported for some rows only, either as once, few or many, or as a class for expanded clones.

J: TRBJ2-5
size: -
D: TRBD2
V: TRBV25-1
CDR3: CASSESSTLAGQETQYF
DNA: TGTGCCAGCAGTGAATCCTCCACCCTAGCGGGGCAAGAGACCCAGTACTTC

J: TRBJ2-7
size: -
D: TRBD2
V: TRBV7-2
CDR3: CASSIAGGYNEQYF
DNA: TGTGCCAGCAGCATAGCGGGGGGCTACAATGAGCAGTACTTC

J: TRBJ2-3
size: many
D: -
V: TRBV19
CDR3: CASKSPGAAEGTDTQYF
DNA: TGTGCCAGTAAATCACCTGGGGCAGCGGAGGGCACAGATACGCAGTATTTT

J: TRBJ2-7
size: -
D: -
V: TRBV5-1
CDR3: CASSPSGQLEQYF
DNA: TGCGCCAGCAGCCCGAGCGGACAACTCGAGCAGTACTTC

J: TRBJ2-7
size: -
D: -
V: TRBV10-3
CDR3: CAISGISRGEQYF
DNA: TGTGCCATCAGTGGGATCTCGAGGGGCGAGCAGTACTTC

J: TRBJ2-2
size: many
D: -
V: TRBV6-5
CDR3: CASSGATNTGELFF
DNA: TGTGCCAGCAGTGGTGCTACCAACACCGGGGAGCTGTTTTTT

J: TRBJ2-1
size: -
D: -
V: TRBV9
CDR3: CASSPFWGGDHNEQFF
DNA: TGTGCCAGCAGCCCATTTTGGGGGGGCGACCACAATGAGCAGTTCTTC

J: TRBJ1-1
size: -
D: TRBD1
V: TRBV6-6
CDR3: CAGRQGQPNTEAFF
DNA: TGTGCCGGCAGACAGGGACAGCCGAACACTGAAGCTTTCTTT

J: TRBJ2-7
size: few
D: TRBD2
V: TRBV27
CDR3: CASSRTFSGGLYEQYF
DNA: TGTGCCAGCAGTCGCACCTTTAGCGGGGGACTCTACGAGCAGTACTTC

J: TRBJ2-1
size: -
D: -
V: TRBV11-2
CDR3: CASSGGPQETQFF
DNA: TGTGCCAGCAGCGGAGGGCCTCAGGAGACCCAGTTCTTC

J: TRBJ1-5
size: many
D: -
V: TRBV10-3
CDR3: CAISESSGNQPQHF
DNA: TGTGCCATCAGTGAGTCGTCAGGGAACCAGCCCCAGCATTTT

J: TRBJ1-6
size: -
D: TRBD1
V: TRBV6-5
CDR3: CASSYNYRTGVSPLHF
DNA: TGTGCCAGCAGTTACAATTATAGGACAGGGGTTTCACCCCTCCACTTT

J: TRBJ1-2
size: -
D: -
V: TRBV19
CDR3: CASRSLGDTYGYTF
DNA: TGTGCCAGTAGGTCCTTAGGGGACACGTATGGCTACACCTTC

J: TRBJ2-7
size: -
D: TRBD1
V: TRBV7-2
CDR3: CASSLSATGESYEQYF
DNA: TGTGCCAGCAGCTTGTCAGCCACAGGGGAGTCCTACGAGCAGTACTTC

J: TRBJ1-2
size: -
D: -
V: TRBV7-9
CDR3: CASSFLGGYTF
DNA: TGTGCCAGCAGCTTCCTAGGTGGCTACACCTTC

J: TRBJ2-1
size: few
D: -
V: TRBV7-2
CDR3: CASSTQSNEQFF
DNA: TGTGCCAGCAGCACCCAGTCCAATGAGCAGTTCTTC

J: TRBJ1-4
size: many
D: -
V: TRBV29-1
CDR3: CSVPPPTSTQELFF
DNA: TGCAGCGTTCCCCCCCCTACAAGTACCCAAGAACTGTTTTTT

J: TRBJ1-4
size: once
D: -
V: TRBV2
CDR3: CAGPGAEKLFF
DNA: TGTGCCGGACCCGGGGCGGAAAAACTGTTTTTT

J: TRBJ2-7
size: -
D: -
V: TRBV25-1
CDR3: CASSAAPHSYEQYF
DNA: TGTGCCAGCAGTGCAGCACCCCACTCCTACGAGCAGTACTTC

J: TRBJ2-5
size: -
D: TRBD2
V: TRBV7-2
CDR3: CASSPSRGGIQETQYF
DNA: TGTGCCAGCAGCCCATCGCGGGGGGGGATCCAAGAGACCCAGTACTTC

J: TRBJ2-2
size: -
D: -
V: TRBV5-1
CDR3: CASSLLPGPTGELFF
DNA: TGCGCCAGCAGCTTATTACCAGGGCCCACCGGGGAGCTGTTTTTT

J: TRBJ1-1
size: -
D: -
V: TRBV5-6
CDR3: CASSRGGNTGAFF
DNA: TGTGCCAGCAGCCGCGGGGGAAACACTGGAGCTTTCTTT

J: TRBJ2-7
size: -
D: -
V: TRBV18
CDR3: CASSQAHYEQYF
DNA: TGTGCCAGCTCACAGGCTCATTACGAGCAGTACTTC

J: TRBJ1-5
size: -
D: -
V: TRBV20-1
CDR3: CSARGVAGGRETQHF
DNA: TGCAGTGCTAGGGGGGTAGCGGGGGGGAGGGAGACCCAGCATTTT